What follows is one T cell receptor (beta chain) and its context. These data come from a study of blood T cell repertoires in COVID-19. The wider study: The origin of the acute and convalescent COVID-19 samples was the United States, Italy and Spain. From T cells, B-cell-depleted T cells, or PBMCs came the material, which was cDNA or gDNA.

The authors' processing: The authors estimated nucleated cell counts from reference gene primer amplification. Some clones are missing from TCRdb's copy, which holds only in-frame ones; the method was immunoSEQ multiplex PCR. The V and J calls and clone size are taken from that table; D and trimming were inferred from the DNA. The sample shows 150,000 to 200,000 clones, around 86% of them seen only once. CDR3 length: 13 amino acids. The V end lost 3 bases, the J end lost 9 bases, and 12 bases lay between the germline ends. Germline CDR1 reads SEHNR; CDR2 reads FQNEAQ (reference sequence). The V gene is TRBV7-9, the J gene TRBJ2-1, with D tentatively TRBD2 (6 bases). Sequenced sample: peripheral blood. The origin of this receptor is a man aged 50-59 years with active or convalescent COVID-19. Written as DNA, the CDR3 is TGTGCCAGCAGCTTGCCGGGGGTTAGTGAGCAGTTCTTC. Translation: CASSLPGVSEQFF.